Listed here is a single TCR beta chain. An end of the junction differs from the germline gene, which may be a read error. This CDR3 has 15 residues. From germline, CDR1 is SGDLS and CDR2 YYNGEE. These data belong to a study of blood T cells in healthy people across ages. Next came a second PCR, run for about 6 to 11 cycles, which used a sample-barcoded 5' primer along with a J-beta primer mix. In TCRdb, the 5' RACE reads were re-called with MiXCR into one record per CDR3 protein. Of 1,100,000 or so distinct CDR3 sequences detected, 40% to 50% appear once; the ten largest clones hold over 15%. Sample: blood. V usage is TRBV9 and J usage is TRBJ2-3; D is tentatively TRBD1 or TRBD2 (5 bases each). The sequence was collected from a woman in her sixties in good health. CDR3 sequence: CACSVSGRGADTQYF. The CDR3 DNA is TGTGCCTGCAGCGTTTCAGGGAGAGGGGCAGATACGCAGTATTTT.